This TCR beta chain was sequenced during a study of T-cell reconstitution after alpha-beta-depleted transplantation in children. This CDR3 region has 15 residues. Trimming cost V 4 bases and J 6 bases; bases outside gene matches: 5. Germline assignment: CDR1 MDHEN and CDR2 SYDVKM. Using unique molecular identifiers, the investigators prepared the TCRbeta library. TCRdb recomputed calls from the PCR reads with MiXCR, one row per CDR3 protein. The sample consists of approximately 200,000 distinct CDR3 sequences, roughly 15% of them appearing once. This clonotype showed up many times. The receptor was isolated from a human donor who donated a stem cell graft to a child with acute lymphoblastic leukemia. The chain has TRBV28 and TRBJ2-3; TRBD2 matches 12 bases. This material consisted of PBMCs from the stem cell graft donor, taken from the stem cell graft. The CDR3 DNA is TGTGCCAGCAGTTCGACTAGCGGGAGTGGGGATACGCAGTATTTT. As protein: CASSSTSGSGDTQYF. Drawing the rest from reference TRBV28 and TRBJ2-3, the complete variable domain is DVKVTQSSRYLVKRTGEKVFLECVQDMDHENMFWYRQDPGLGLRLIYFSYDVKMKEKGDIPEGYSVSREKKERFSLILESASTNQTSMYLCASSSTSGSGDTQYFGPGTRLTVL.